This TCR beta chain comes out of a study of blood T cell repertoires in COVID-19. This clone was seen just once. Germline is not matched at one junction end, which may reflect a read error. CDR1 MNHEY and CDR2 SVGEGT come from the germline V gene. CDR3 length: 12 amino acids. Original data processing: From reference gene primer amplification, estimates of nucleated cell counts were derived. TCRdb's copy holds only in-frame clones and misses some; the assay was immunoSEQ multiplex PCR. Clone size and V and J calls were adopted from that table, with D and trimming inferred from the DNA. Of some 120,000 clones listed, over 75% were seen once; the top ten hold 3% to 4%.

The clonotype comes from a man in his sixties with acute or convalescent COVID-19. The V gene is TRBV6-2 or TRBV6-3, the J gene TRBJ2-4; D is ambiguous. The sample was peripheral blood. The CDR3 coding sequence is TGTGCCAGCAGTTATCCTACAGAGACCCCCACCTTC. It is translated as CASSYPTETPTF.